The subject of this entry is one T cell receptor (beta chain). Generated by immunoSEQ multiplex PCR, the TCRdb table keeps only in-frame clones and is missing some. Here the sample spans about 98,000 clones, 88% being singletons. Samples were taken at baseline and on day 1 of cycles 4 and 7. This sample was taken from a study of OX40 agonist ivuxolimab in advanced cancers. Study background: Ivuxolimab is a fully human IgG2 antibody that activates OX40 (CD134). All patients had ivuxolimab intravenously every 2 weeks at 0.01 to 10 mg/kg. Under the entry rules, prior anti-PD-1, anti-PD-L1 or anti-CTLA-4 therapy was allowed, and about 40% had some.

The receptor was isolated from an adult with an advanced solid tumor such as melanoma, head and neck, liver or kidney cancer. This sample comprised CD4+ or CD8+ T cells sorted from blood, obtained in a trial of the OX40 agonist ivuxolimab.

CDR3 loop: CSVEGGYGYTF. For the CDR3, the DNA is TGCAGCGTTGAAGGGGGCTATGGCTACACCTTC. This chain joins TRBV29-1 and TRBJ1-2; D is ambiguous. V lost 1 base, J lost 4 bases, and 4 bases lay in between. Germline lookup yields CDR1 SQVTM and CDR2 ANQGSEA. The CDR3 sequence is 11 residues long.